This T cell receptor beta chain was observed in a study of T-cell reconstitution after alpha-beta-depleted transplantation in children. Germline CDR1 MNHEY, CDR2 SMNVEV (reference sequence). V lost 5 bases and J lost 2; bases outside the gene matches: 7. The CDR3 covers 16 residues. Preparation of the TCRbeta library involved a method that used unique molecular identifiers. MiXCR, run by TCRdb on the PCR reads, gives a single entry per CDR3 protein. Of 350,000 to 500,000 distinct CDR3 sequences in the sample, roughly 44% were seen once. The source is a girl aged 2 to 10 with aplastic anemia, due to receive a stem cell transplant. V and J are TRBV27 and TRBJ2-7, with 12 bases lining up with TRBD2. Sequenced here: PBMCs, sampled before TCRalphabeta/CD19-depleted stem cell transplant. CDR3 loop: CASSQGLAGLTYEQYF. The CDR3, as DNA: TGTGCCAGCAGTCAAGGACTAGCGGGGCTAACCTACGAGCAGTACTTC.